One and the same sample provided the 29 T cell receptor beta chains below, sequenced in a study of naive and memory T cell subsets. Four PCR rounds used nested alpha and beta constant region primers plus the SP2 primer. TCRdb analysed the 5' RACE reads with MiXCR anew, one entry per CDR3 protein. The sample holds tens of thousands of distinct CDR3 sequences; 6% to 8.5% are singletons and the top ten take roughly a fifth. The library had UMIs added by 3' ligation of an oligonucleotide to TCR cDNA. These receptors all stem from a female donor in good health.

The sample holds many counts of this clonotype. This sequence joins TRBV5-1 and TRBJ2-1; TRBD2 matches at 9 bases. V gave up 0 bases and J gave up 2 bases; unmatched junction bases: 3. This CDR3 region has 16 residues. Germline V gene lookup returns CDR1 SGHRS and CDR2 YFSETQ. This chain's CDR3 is CASSLAGGGAYNEQFF. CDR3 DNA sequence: TGCGCCAGCAGCTTGGCCGGCGGGGGGGCCTACAATGAGCAGTTCTTC.

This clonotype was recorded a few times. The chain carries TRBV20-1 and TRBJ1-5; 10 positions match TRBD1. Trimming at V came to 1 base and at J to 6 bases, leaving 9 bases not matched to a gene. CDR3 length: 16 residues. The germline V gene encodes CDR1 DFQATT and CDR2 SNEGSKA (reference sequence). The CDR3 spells CSARGWTGGSGQPQHF. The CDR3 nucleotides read TGCAGTGCTAGAGGCTGGACAGGGGGAAGCGGTCAGCCCCAGCATTTT.

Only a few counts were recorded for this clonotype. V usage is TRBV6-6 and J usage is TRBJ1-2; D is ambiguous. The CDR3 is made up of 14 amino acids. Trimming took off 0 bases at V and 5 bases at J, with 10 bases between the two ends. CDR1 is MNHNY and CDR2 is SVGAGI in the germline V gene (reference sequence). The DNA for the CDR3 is TGTGCCAGCAGTTACTCGAACAGCAAGTATGGCTACACCTTC. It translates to CASSYSNSKYGYTF.

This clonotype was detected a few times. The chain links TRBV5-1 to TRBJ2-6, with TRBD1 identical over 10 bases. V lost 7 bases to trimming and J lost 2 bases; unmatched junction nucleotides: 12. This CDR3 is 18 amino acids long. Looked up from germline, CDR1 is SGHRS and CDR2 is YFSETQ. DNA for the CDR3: TGCGCCAGCGCCAGGGTTCCCGGGACAGGGGCTGGGGCCAACGTCCTGACTTTC. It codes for CASARVPGTGAGANVLTF.

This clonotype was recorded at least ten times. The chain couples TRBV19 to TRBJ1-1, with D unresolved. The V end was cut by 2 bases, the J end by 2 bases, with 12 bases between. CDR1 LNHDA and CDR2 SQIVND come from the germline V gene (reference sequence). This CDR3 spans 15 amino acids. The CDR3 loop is CASSINGRSNTEAFF. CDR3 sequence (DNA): TGTGCCAGTAGTATAAATGGGAGATCTAACACTGAAGCTTTCTTT.

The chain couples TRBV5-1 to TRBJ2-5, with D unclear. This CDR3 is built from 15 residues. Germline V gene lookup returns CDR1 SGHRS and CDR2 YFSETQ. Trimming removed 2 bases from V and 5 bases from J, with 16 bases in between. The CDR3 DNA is TGCGCCAGCAGCTTTCAACCTCCCCCTGGGGAGACCCAGTACTTC. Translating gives CASSFQPPPGETQYF.

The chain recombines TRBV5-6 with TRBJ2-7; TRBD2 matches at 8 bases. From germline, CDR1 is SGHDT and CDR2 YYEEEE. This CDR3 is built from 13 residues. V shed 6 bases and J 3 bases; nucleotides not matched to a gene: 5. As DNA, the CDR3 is TGTGCCAGCATGGGGACTAGTGACTACGAGCAGTACTTC. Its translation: CASMGTSDYEQYF. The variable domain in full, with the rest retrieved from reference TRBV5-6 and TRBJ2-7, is DAGVTQSPTHLIKTRGQQVTLRCSPKSGHDTVSWYQQALGQGPQFIFQYYEEEERQRGNFPDRFSGHQFPNYSSELNVNALLLGDSALYLCASMGTSDYEQYFGPGTRLTVT.

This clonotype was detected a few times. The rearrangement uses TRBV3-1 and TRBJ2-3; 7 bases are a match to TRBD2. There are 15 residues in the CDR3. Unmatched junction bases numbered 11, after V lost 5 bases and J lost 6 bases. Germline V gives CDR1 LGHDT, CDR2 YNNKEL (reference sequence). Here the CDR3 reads CASSANFGGGDTQYF. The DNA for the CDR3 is TGTGCCAGCAGCGCAAATTTCGGGGGAGGGGATACGCAGTATTTT.

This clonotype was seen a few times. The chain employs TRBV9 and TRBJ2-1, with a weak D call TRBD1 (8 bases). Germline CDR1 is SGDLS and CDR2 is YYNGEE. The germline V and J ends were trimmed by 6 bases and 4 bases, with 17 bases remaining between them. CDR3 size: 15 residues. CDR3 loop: CASTRGLADYNEQFF. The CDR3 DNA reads TGTGCCAGCACCAGGGGGCTAGCGGATTACAATGAGCAGTTCTTC.

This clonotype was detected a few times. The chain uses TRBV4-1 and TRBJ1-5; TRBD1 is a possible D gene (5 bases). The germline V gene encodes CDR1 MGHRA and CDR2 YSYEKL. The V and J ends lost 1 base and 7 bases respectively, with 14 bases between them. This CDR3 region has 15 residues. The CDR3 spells CASSQGAGQEQPQHF. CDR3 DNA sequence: TGCGCCAGCAGCCAAGGCGCAGGGCAAGAGCAGCCCCAGCATTTT.

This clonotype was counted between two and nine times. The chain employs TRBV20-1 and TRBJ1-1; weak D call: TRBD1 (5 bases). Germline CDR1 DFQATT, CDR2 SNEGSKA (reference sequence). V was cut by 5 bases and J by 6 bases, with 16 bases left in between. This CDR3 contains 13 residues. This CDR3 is CSAHLDWGPEAFF. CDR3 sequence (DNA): TGCAGTGCTCACCTTGATTGGGGACCTGAAGCTTTCTTT.

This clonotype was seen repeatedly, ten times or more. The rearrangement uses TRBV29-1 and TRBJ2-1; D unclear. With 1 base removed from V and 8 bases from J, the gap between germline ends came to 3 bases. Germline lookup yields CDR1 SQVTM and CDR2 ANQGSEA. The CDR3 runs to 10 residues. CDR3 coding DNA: TGCAGCGTTGAAGTGCATGAGCAGTTCTTC. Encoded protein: CSVEVHEQFF.

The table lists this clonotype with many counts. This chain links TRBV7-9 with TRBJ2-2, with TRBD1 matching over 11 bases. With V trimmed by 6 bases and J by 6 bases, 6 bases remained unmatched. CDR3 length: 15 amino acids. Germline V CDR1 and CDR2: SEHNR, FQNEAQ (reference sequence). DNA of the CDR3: TGTGCCAGCAGATCGGGACAGGGGGTGTCCGGGGAGCTGTTTTTT. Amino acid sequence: CASRSGQGVSGELFF. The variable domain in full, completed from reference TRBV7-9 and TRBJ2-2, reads DTGVSQNPRHKITKRGQNVTFRCDPISEHNRLYWYRQTLGQGPEFLTYFQNEAQLEKSRLLSDRFSAERPKGSFSTLEIQRTEQGDSAMYLCASRSGQGVSGELFFGEGSRLTVL.

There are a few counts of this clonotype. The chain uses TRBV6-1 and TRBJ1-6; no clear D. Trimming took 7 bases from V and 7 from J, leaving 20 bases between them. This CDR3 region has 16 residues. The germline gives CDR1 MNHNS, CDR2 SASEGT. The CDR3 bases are TGTGCCAGCAAGGACGGAACCCGGCCGGGGAATTCACCCCTCCACTTT. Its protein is CASKDGTRPGNSPLHF.

The CDR3 coding sequence is TGTGCCAGCAGTTACTCGGGGGGATCAACTTACGAGCAGTACTTC. Protein: CASSYSGGSTYEQYF. The chain joins TRBV6-5 to TRBJ2-7; D is possibly TRBD2 (6 bases). There are 15 residues in the CDR3. The V end lost 0 bases, the J end lost 4 bases, and 13 bases lay between the germline ends. The germline V gene has CDR1 MNHEY and CDR2 SVGAGI.

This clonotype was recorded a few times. The CDR3 bases are TGCAGTGCTAGAAGGGACGTCAATGAGCAGTTCTTC. Amino acid sequence: CSARRDVNEQFF. This chain connects TRBV20-1 to TRBJ2-1; D is possibly TRBD1 or TRBD2 (5 bases each). Germline CDR1 is DFQATT and CDR2 is SNEGSKA (reference sequence). This CDR3 comprises 12 residues. V was clipped by 2 bases and J by 6 bases, with 8 bases between them.

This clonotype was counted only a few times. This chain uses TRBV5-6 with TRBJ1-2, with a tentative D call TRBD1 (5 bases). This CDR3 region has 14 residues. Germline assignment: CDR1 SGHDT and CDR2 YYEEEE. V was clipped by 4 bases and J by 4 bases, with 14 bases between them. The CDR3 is CASSPSGARYGYTF. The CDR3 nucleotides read TGTGCCAGCAGCCCATCCGGGGCCCGCTATGGCTACACCTTC. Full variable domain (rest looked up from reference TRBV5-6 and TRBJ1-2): DAGVTQSPTHLIKTRGQQVTLRCSPKSGHDTVSWYQQALGQGPQFIFQYYEEEERQRGNFPDRFSGHQFPNYSSELNVNALLLGDSALYLCASSPSGARYGYTFGSGTRLTVV.

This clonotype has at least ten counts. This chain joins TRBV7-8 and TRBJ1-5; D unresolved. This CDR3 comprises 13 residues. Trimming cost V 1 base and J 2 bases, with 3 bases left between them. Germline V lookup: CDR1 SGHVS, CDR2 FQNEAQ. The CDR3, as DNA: TGTGCCAGCAGCTTAGACCGCAATCAGCCCCAGCATTTT. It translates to CASSLDRNQPQHF. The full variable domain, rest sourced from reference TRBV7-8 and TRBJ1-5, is GAGVSQSPRYKVAKRGQDVALRCDPISGHVSLFWYQQALGQGPEFLTYFQNEAQLDKSGLPSDRFFAERPEGSVSTLKIQRTQQEDSAVYLCASSLDRNQPQHFGDGTRLSIL.

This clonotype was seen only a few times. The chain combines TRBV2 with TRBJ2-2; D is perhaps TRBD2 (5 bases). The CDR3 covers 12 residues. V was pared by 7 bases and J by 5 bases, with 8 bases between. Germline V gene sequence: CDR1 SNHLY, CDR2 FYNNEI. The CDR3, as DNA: TGTGCCAGCAAACTAGTGACCGGGGAGCTGTTTTTT. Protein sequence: CASKLVTGELFF.

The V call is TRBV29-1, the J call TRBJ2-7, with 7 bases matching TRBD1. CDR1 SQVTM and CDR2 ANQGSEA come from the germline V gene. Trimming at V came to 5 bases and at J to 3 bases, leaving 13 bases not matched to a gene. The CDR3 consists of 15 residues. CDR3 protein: CSVRDVQGSGYEQYF. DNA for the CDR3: TGCAGCGTTAGGGACGTACAGGGGTCGGGCTACGAGCAGTACTTC.

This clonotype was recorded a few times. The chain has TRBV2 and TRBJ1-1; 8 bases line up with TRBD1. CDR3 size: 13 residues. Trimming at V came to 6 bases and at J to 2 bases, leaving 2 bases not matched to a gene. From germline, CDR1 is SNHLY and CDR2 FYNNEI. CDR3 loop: CASRDRGNTEAFF. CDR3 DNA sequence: TGTGCCAGCAGAGACAGGGGAAACACTGAAGCTTTCTTT.

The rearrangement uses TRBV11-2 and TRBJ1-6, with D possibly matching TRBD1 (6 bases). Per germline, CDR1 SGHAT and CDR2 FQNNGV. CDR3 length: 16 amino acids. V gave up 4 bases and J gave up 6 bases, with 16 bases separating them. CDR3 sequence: CASSSPGAGINSPLHF. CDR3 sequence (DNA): TGTGCCAGCAGCTCCCCGGGGGCAGGGATTAATTCACCCCTCCACTTT.

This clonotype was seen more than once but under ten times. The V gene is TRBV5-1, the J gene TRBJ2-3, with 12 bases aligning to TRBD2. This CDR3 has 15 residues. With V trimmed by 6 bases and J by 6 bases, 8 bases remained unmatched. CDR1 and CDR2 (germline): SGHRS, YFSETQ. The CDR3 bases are TGCGCCAGCAAGCTAGCGGGAGGGCCCGCGGATACGCAGTATTTT. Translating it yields CASKLAGGPADTQYF.

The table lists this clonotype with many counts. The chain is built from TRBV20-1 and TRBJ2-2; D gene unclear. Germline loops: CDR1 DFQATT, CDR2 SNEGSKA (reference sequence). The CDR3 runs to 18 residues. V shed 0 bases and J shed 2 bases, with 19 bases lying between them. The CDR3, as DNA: TGCAGTGCTAGAGATTTCTTGGCCGGTAACGGAAACACCGGGGAGCTGTTTTTT. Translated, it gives CSARDFLAGNGNTGELFF.

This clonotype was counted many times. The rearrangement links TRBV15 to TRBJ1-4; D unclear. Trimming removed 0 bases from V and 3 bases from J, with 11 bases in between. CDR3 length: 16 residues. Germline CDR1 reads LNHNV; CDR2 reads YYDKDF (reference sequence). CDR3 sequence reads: CATSRDRAVPNEKLFF. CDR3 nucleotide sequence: TGTGCCACCAGCAGAGATAGGGCAGTTCCTAATGAAAAACTGTTTTTT. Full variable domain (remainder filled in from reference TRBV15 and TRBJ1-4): DAMVIQNPRYQVTQFGKPVTLSCSQTLNHNVMYWYQQKSSQAPKLLFHYYDKDFNNEADTPDNFQSRRPNTSFCFLDIRSPGLGDTAMYLCATSRDRAVPNEKLFFGSGTQLSVL.

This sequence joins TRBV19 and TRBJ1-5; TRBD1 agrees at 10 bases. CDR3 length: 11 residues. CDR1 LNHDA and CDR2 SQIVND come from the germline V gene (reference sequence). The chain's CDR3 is CATGGYQPQHF. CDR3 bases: TGTGCGACAGGGGGCTATCAGCCCCAGCATTTT.

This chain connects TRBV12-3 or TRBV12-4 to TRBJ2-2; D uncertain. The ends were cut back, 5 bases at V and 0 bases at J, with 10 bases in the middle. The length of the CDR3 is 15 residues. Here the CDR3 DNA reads TGTGCCAGCAGTCCAACCGGCCCGAACACCGGGGAGCTGTTTTTT. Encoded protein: CASSPTGPNTGELFF.

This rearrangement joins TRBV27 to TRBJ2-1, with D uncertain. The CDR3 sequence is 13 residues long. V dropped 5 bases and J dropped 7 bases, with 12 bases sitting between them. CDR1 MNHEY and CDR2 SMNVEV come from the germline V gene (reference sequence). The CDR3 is CASSLSFGNEQFF. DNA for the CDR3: TGTGCCAGCAGTCTCTCCTTCGGGAATGAGCAGTTCTTC.

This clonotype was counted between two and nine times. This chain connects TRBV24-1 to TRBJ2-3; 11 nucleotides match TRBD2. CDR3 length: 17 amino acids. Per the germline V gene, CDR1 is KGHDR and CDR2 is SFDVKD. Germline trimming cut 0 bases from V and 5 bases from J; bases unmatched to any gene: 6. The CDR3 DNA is TGTGCCACCAGTGATTTGACTAGCGGGAGAGAGAGAGATACGCAGTATTTT. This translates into CATSDLTSGRERDTQYF.